The entry below gives a single T cell receptor (beta chain) sequence along with its context. CDR1 is MNHEY and CDR2 is SVGAGI in the germline V gene. The CDR3 totals 14 residues. V gave up 10 bases and J gave up 1 base, with 13 bases separating them. Produced via immunoSEQ multiplex PCR; TCRdb's table is partial and in-frame only. This table holds about 68,000 clones, over 80% found once. This sample stems from a study of control samples from healthy donors and cancer patients. This chain joins TRBV6-5 and TRBJ2-2, with D possibly matching TRBD1 (5 bases). The TCR originated in a man between 60 and 75 years old in good health. What was sequenced was blood. This chain's CDR3 is CATKDRQNTGELFF. In nucleotides, the CDR3 is TGTGCCACCAAAGACAGACAGAACACCGGGGAGCTGTTTTTT.